This T cell receptor beta chain is from a study of cytomegalovirus exposure and HLA in healthy donors. Whole-study findings and limits: Highest at DRB1 and lowest at HLA-C, TCR association rates differed among HLA loci in a later analysis. In an earlier analysis, in several hundred donors, most V segments appeared productive either ~87% or ~30% of the time.

Comments on this clone: Its matching antigen is unknown.

Trimming shortened V by 4 bases and J by 6 bases, and 14 bases separated the two germline ends. This CDR3 spans 13 amino acids. CDR1 is SGHRS, CDR2 YFSETQ, per germline. The PCR made use of 60 Vbeta and 13 Jbeta primers. Only in-frame clones appear in the TCRdb table, and some are missing; sequencing was by immunoSEQ multiplex PCR. Counted here are approximately 150,000 clones, roughly 80% occurring once; the ten biggest clones make up roughly 4.7%. The sample comprised PBMCs. J is TRBJ2-7 and V is TRBV5-1; weak D call: TRBD2 (5 bases). The sequence derives from a man aged 25 to 40 in good health and CMV-seronegative. Here the CDR3 reads CASSPLEGSEQYF. CDR3 bases: TGCGCCAGCAGCCCCCTAGAGGGCAGCGAGCAGTACTTC.